The 14 T cell receptor beta chains in this list originate from one sample, sequenced in a study of blood T cell repertoires in COVID-19. Repertoires were generated with immunoSEQ multiplex PCR, while TCRdb's copy carries only in-frame clones and drops some. Among fewer than 200,000 clones listed, about nine tenths were seen once. The sequencing input was PBMCs or T cells enriched from blood (not recorded which). The receptors here all came from a woman aged 18-29 years who had recovered from COVID-19.

The chain recombines TRBV12-3 or TRBV12-4 with TRBJ1-2; D is unclear. With 6 bases removed from V and 6 bases from J, the gap between germline ends came to 11 bases. CDR3 length equals 12 residues. The chain's CDR3 is CASSFALNGYTF. CDR3 DNA: TGTGCCAGCAGCTTCGCGCTCAATGGCTACACCTTC.

The chain couples TRBV14 to TRBJ2-7; D not resolved. This CDR3 contains 11 residues. Per germline, CDR1 SGHDN and CDR2 FVKESK. V lost 3 bases and J lost 4, with 4 bases in between. The CDR3 here is CASSQSYEQYF. CDR3 coding DNA: TGTGCCAGCAGCCAGTCATACGAGCAGTACTTC.

The rearrangement joins TRBV19 to TRBJ2-7; 8 positions agree with TRBD1. This CDR3 has 14 amino acids. Germline trimming cut 3 bases from V and 2 bases from J; bases unmatched to any gene: 3. CDR1 and CDR2 from the germline V gene are LNHDA and SQIVND (reference sequence). CDR3 coding DNA: TGTGCCAGTAGTATGGTGGGACAGGCCTACGAGCAGTACTTC. Amino acids: CASSMVGQAYEQYF.

The chain's CDR3 is CASSARALAGIRAYEQYF. In DNA form, the CDR3 reads TGTGCCAGCAGTGCCAGAGCACTAGCGGGGATAAGGGCCTACGAGCAGTACTTC. The chain combines TRBV6-1 with TRBJ2-7; 10 bases are shared with TRBD2. Germline CDR1 reads MNHNS; CDR2 reads SASEGT. The CDR3 totals 18 residues. The V and J ends lost 4 bases and 2 bases, in that order; junction bases with no gene match: 14.

The rearrangement uses TRBV18 and TRBJ2-1; 9 bases are shared with TRBD1. Germline CDR1 and CDR2: KGHSH and LQKENI. The trim removed 3 bases at V and 0 bases at J, leaving 3 bases unmatched. This CDR3 region has 16 residues. CDR3 coding DNA: TGTGCCAGCTCACCCGGACAGGGGATCTCCTACAATGAGCAGTTCTTC. Its translation: CASSPGQGISYNEQFF. Full variable domain (missing parts from reference TRBV18 and TRBJ2-1): NAGVMQNPRHLVRRRGQEARLRCSPMKGHSHVYWYRQLPEEGLKFMVYLQKENIIDESGMPKERFSAEFPKEGPSILRIQQVVRGDSAAYFCASSPGQGISYNEQFFGPGTRLTVL.

The chain is built from TRBV5-4 and TRBJ2-1; 12 bases align to TRBD2. The germline V gene encodes CDR1 SGHNT and CDR2 YYREEE (reference sequence). Germline trimming cut 0 bases from V and 5 bases from J; bases unmatched to any gene: 9. The CDR3 is 18 amino acids. The DNA for the CDR3 is TGTGCCAGCAGCTTGGCCCGGCTAGCGGGGGGGACAGACAATGAGCAGTTCTTC. Its protein product is CASSLARLAGGTDNEQFF.

This clone was observed a single time. The chain employs TRBV28 and TRBJ1-6; D unresolved. In germline, CDR1 is MDHEN, CDR2 SYDVKM. V lost 7 bases and J 5 bases, leaving 15 bases between the germline ends. The CDR3 has 15 residues. The CDR3 loop is CASTDPGLDNSPLHF. The CDR3 DNA is TGTGCCAGCACAGACCCGGGTTTGGATAATTCACCCCTCCACTTT.

This rearrangement joins TRBV19 to TRBJ2-7; TRBD1 agrees at 11 bases. The V gene end was trimmed by 10 bases and the J gene end by 5 bases; junction bases not matched to a gene: 10. The CDR3 sequence is 14 residues long. Germline V CDR1 and CDR2: LNHDA, SQIVND (reference sequence). The CDR3, as DNA: TGTGCCACCGGACAGGGGGCCCACGGGGACGAGCAGTACTTC. This codes for CATGQGAHGDEQYF.

The chain links TRBV7-9 to TRBJ2-7; D might be TRBD2 (6 bases). The CDR3 extends over 15 amino acids. V was clipped by 3 bases and J by 6 bases, with 18 bases between them. The germline V gene has CDR1 SEHNR and CDR2 FQNEAQ (reference sequence). CDR3 DNA: TGTGCCAGCAGCTTTACGGGACTTATTAATGGCGAGCAGTACTTC. Amino acids: CASSFTGLINGEQYF.

CDR3: CASSLTSSFYEQYF. Written as DNA, the CDR3 is TGTGCCAGCAGCTTAACTAGCAGCTTTTACGAGCAGTACTTC. The chain is built from TRBV7-6 and TRBJ2-7, with a weak D call TRBD2 (6 bases). The germline CDR1 and CDR2 sequences are SGHVS and FNYEAQ. The CDR3 runs 14 residues. Deletions cut 2 bases from V and 4 bases from J, with 12 bases between.

This clone was recorded only once. The rearrangement joins TRBV19 to TRBJ2-1; D uncertain. Trimming shortened V by 1 base and J by 1 base, and 8 bases separated the two germline ends. Germline CDR1 is LNHDA and CDR2 is SQIVND (reference sequence). This CDR3 is built from 15 residues. The CDR3 loop is CASSIGALSYNEQFF. The CDR3 DNA reads TGTGCCAGTAGTATAGGGGCCCTTTCCTACAATGAGCAGTTCTTC.

The chain employs TRBV27 and TRBJ2-1; 16 positions agree with TRBD2. CDR1 and CDR2 from the germline V gene are MNHEY and SMNVEV (reference sequence). This CDR3 contains 19 residues. The ends lost 0 bases at V and 8 bases at J; junction bases unmatched: 10. In DNA, the CDR3 is TGTGCCAGCAGTTTATCGCCCGGGACTAGCGGGGGGGGCCGGCATGAGCAGTTCTTC. It encodes CASSLSPGTSGGGRHEQFF.

The V gene is TRBV6-5, the J gene TRBJ2-3; a weak D match, TRBD2 (6 bases). The CDR3 spans 13 residues. The ends were cut back, 3 bases at V and 6 bases at J, with 10 bases in the middle. Germline V gene data show CDR1 as MNHEY and CDR2 as SVGAGI. The DNA of the CDR3 is TGTGCCAGCAGTTATGTTGGGGGGGATACGCAGTATTTT. This sequence encodes CASSYVGGDTQYF.

V usage is TRBV27 and J usage is TRBJ2-1; D is undetermined. The CDR3 contains 16 residues. V lost 0 bases to trimming and J lost 0 bases, with 9 bases between them. The germline gives CDR1 MNHEY, CDR2 SMNVEV (reference sequence). DNA for the CDR3: TGTGCCAGCAGTTTATCCCCGCTAAGCTCCTACAATGAGCAGTTCTTC. Protein sequence: CASSLSPLSSYNEQFF.